This is a list of T cell receptor beta chains from one sample in a study of blood T cell repertoires in COVID-19. TCRdb keeps only in-frame clones here, not all; method: immunoSEQ multiplex PCR. The data show approximately 280,000 clones, 85% seen once. The sample consisted of PBMCs or T cells enriched from blood (not recorded which). Source of these receptors: a woman aged 50 to 60 who had recovered from COVID-19. Both conserved end residues are trimmed from each CDR3.

ASSLSVQGGTYQETQY,TRBV5-1,TRBJ2-5
ASSARDRGTEAF,TRBV19,TRBJ1-1
ASRLGLASNEQF,TRBV6-5,TRBJ2-1
ASSAMGQGNTEAF,TRBV9,TRBJ1-1
ASARGSANEKLF,TRBV9,TRBJ1-4
ASSLQGYGYT,TRBV7-9,TRBJ1-2
ASSVTGGNTEAF,TRBV18,TRBJ1-1
ASTPAVGTSSYNEQF,TRBV27,TRBJ2-1
ASRVTGDYGYT,TRBV12-3/TRBV12-4,TRBJ1-2
AWRRLGLDEQF,TRBV30,TRBJ2-1
ASTRSGFYNSPLH,TRBV30,TRBJ1-6
ASSHRQGPRYGYT,TRBV4-3,TRBJ1-2
ASSREFAGALF,TRBV4-1,TRBJ1-4
ASSTGHLQETQY,TRBV5-4,TRBJ2-5
ASSDLSGRGNNEQF,TRBV2,TRBJ2-1
ASGPDTSSTDTQY,TRBV19,TRBJ2-3
ASKGARASGEQY,TRBV6-5,TRBJ2-7
ASSLVLQETQY,TRBV23-1,TRBJ2-5
ASSEQSVQGYT,TRBV25-1,TRBJ1-2
ASSQEVPQGVAGGGETQY,TRBV4-1,TRBJ2-5
ASLRQGTYEQY,TRBV6-5,TRBJ2-7
ASSLTQGSRGYT,TRBV5-1,TRBJ1-2
ASTTRDSQNTIY,TRBV2,TRBJ1-3
AWSVGGQGGEQY,TRBV30,TRBJ2-7
ASSLVVWRLQNTEAF,TRBV7-2,TRBJ1-1
ASSATDRGTEAF,TRBV11-2,TRBJ1-1
AGADRNNEQF,TRBV2,TRBJ2-1
ASSTARTDTQY,TRBV6-5,TRBJ2-3
ASSVIGQGLYGYT,TRBV28,TRBJ1-2
ASTRRVQGARNQPQH,TRBV19,TRBJ1-5
ASSSEGQGPETQY,TRBV5-6,TRBJ2-5
ASSPRSASNEQF,TRBV11-3,TRBJ2-1
ASSRDTTRLI,TRBV12-3/TRBV12-4,TRBJ1-2